A selection of T cell receptor beta chains follows, all from one sample in a study of long-term antiretroviral therapy in people with HIV. Here immunoSEQ multiplex PCR was the method, and the copy in TCRdb shows in-frame clones only, minus some. The table has roughly 19,000 clones, 70% to 90% seen once. The material sequenced was unsorted PBMCs, taken 0.6 years after starting antiretroviral therapy. The source is a woman younger than 30 with HIV. Both conserved end residues are part of each CDR3. The D gene is left open where the match is weak. Part of the rows lack a size; the others show once, few, many or a class for expanded clones.

j_gene,abundance,d_gene,v_gene,CDR3aa,CDR3nt
TRBJ2-1,-,-,TRBV21-1,CASSILICASGLYNEQFF,TGTGCCAGCAGCATCCTTATATGTGCTAGCGGCCTATACAATGAGCAGTTCTTC
TRBJ2-1,-,-,TRBV7-3,CASSISHNEQFF,TGTGCCAGCAGCATTAGCCACAATGAGCAGTTCTTC
TRBJ2-1,-,TRBD1,TRBV6-1,CASSEAVPGQGWEQFF,TGTGCCAGCAGTGAAGCGGTCCCGGGACAGGGCTGGGAGCAGTTCTTC
TRBJ1-3,few,-,TRBV2,CASSDSPGNTIYF,TGTGCCAGCAGTGACAGTCCAGGAAACACCATATATTTT
TRBJ1-5,medium-sized,-,TRBV5-8,CASSLQGYSNQPQHF,TGTGCCAGCAGCTTGCAGGGCTATAGCAATCAGCCCCAGCATTTT
TRBJ2-3,-,TRBD2,TRBV2,CASVLAGDTQYF,TGTGCCAGCGTTCTAGCGGGAGATACGCAGTATTTT
TRBJ2-3,-,TRBD2,TRBV7-3,CASSATGGRADTQYF,TGTGCCAGCAGCGCGACTGGCGGGAGGGCAGATACGCAGTATTTT
TRBJ1-1,-,-,TRBV13,CASSFHRDTEAFF,TGTGCCAGCAGCTTTCACCGGGACACTGAAGCTTTCTTT
TRBJ2-2,-,-,TRBV21-1,CASSPPGLAGETGELFF,TGTGCCAGCAGCCCTCCGGGACTAGCGGGAGAAACCGGGGAGCTGTTTTTT
TRBJ1-3,-,-,TRBV6-5,CASSYSDGSLPGTIYF,TGTGCCAGCAGTTACTCGGATGGCAGTCTACCCGGTACCATATATTTT
TRBJ1-5,-,-,TRBV2,CASTARGYSNQPQHF,TGTGCCAGCACCGCCAGGGGTTATAGCAATCAGCCCCAGCATTTT
TRBJ2-4,-,TRBD1,TRBV6-5,CASSTRTGRDIQYF,TGTGCCAGCAGTACCCGGACAGGGCGGGACATTCAGTACTTC
TRBJ2-7,-,-,TRBV5-1,CASSRGGQGRGVEQYF,TGCGCCAGCAGCCGGGGGGGACAGGGACGGGGTGTGGAGCAGTACTTC
TRBJ2-7,-,TRBD1,TRBV5-6,CASSWGQIYEQYF,TGTGCCAGCAGCTGGGGACAGATCTACGAGCAGTACTTC
TRBJ2-3,-,TRBD2,TRBV9,CASSVGLAGTDTQYF,TGTGCCAGCAGCGTAGGCCTAGCGGGAACAGATACGCAGTATTTT
TRBJ1-2,-,TRBD1,TRBV27,CASSLIDRGRDGYTF,TGTGCCAGCAGTTTAATTGACAGGGGGCGGGATGGCTACACCTTC
TRBJ2-7,-,-,TRBV6-1,CASRAGPAYEQYF,TGTGCCAGCAGGGCCGGGCCAGCCTACGAGCAGTACTTC
TRBJ1-4,-,-,TRBV4-1,CASSPSEINEKLFF,TGCGCCAGCAGTCCTTCGGAAATTAATGAAAAACTGTTTTTT
TRBJ2-1,-,TRBD2,TRBV7-9,CANGLAGDEQFF,TGTGCCAACGGACTAGCGGGAGACGAGCAGTTCTTC
TRBJ1-3,-,-,TRBV28,CASSLRVRLSGNTIYF,TGTGCCAGCAGTTTAAGGGTCCGACTCTCTGGAAACACCATATATTTT
TRBJ2-2,-,TRBD1,TRBV10-3,CAISGGTAPPNTGELFF,TGTGCCATCAGTGGAGGGACAGCACCCCCGAACACCGGGGAGCTGTTTTTT
TRBJ1-4,-,-,TRBV2,CASSEGVTTNEKLFF,TGTGCCAGCAGTGAAGGGGTAACAACTAATGAAAAACTGTTTTTT
TRBJ2-7,few,-,TRBV4-3,CASSQAAGGGYEQYF,TGCGCCAGCAGCCAAGCGGCAGGGGGGGGATACGAGCAGTACTTC
TRBJ1-1,-,TRBD1,TRBV6-4,CASKLTGGSTEAFF,TGTGCCAGCAAATTGACAGGGGGTAGCACTGAAGCTTTCTTT
TRBJ2-3,once,-,TRBV7-6,CASRARSSTDTQYF,TGTGCCAGCAGGGCTAGATCTAGCACAGATACGCAGTATTTT
TRBJ2-7,-,-,TRBV2,CATATLVREQYF,TGTGCCACAGCAACCCTAGTTCGGGAGCAGTACTTC
TRBJ1-5,-,TRBD1,TRBV19,CATQNTGQSLASNQPQHF,TGTGCCACACAAAATACGGGACAGTCGTTAGCTAGCAATCAGCCCCAGCATTTT
TRBJ1-2,-,-,TRBV14,CASSPFGTSNYGYTF,TGTGCCAGCAGCCCCTTTGGCACCTCTAACTATGGCTACACCTTC
TRBJ2-1,-,TRBD2,TRBV9,CASSHTTSGRAPNNKFF,TGTGCCAGCAGTCATACTACTAGCGGGAGGGCCCCCAACAACAAGTTCTTC